The source of this TCR beta chain is a study of T cell changes during pregnancy in multiple sclerosis. This table comes from immunoSEQ multiplex PCR, and its TCRdb copy is limited to in-frame clones, with some not included. The data hold 60,000 or so clones, with approximately 87% observed a single time. Germline lookup yields CDR1 LNHDA and CDR2 SQIVND (reference sequence). This CDR3 spans 20 amino acids. Trimming cost V 1 base and J 1 base; bases outside gene matches: 15. Sample: peripheral blood from another person, used as feeder cells. The chain joins TRBV19 to TRBJ2-2; TRBD2 agrees at 7 bases. The receptor was isolated from a human donor whose cells served as feeder cells for cultures in a pregnancy study. In nucleotides, the CDR3 is TGTGCCAGTAGTATAGTGTGGGAGCTTGGCGGGGGAAGGAACACCGGGGAGCTGTTTTTT. Its translation is CASSIVWELGGGRNTGELFF.